Listed here are 29 T cell receptor beta chains from one sample, sequenced in a study of PD-1 blockade in mismatch repair-deficient tumors. Assay used: immunoSEQ multiplex PCR; TCRdb lists only in-frame clones, some missing. The sample lists roughly 110,000 clones, about 83% occurring once. The material was peripheral blood, obtained about 13 months after starting pembrolizumab. Receptors originate from an adult with mismatch repair-deficient cancer.

V is TRBV7-3 and J is TRBJ1-1, with D hard to call. Per the germline V gene, CDR1 is SGHTA and CDR2 is FQGTGA. V lost 2 bases and J 5 bases, leaving 9 bases between the germline ends. The CDR3 covers 13 residues. The CDR3 bases are TGTGCCAGCAGCTTAGGGCTCGGGACTGAAGCTTTCTTT. Its protein is CASSLGLGTEAFF.

V and J are TRBV19 and TRBJ2-6; 7 bases match TRBD1. The V gene end was trimmed by 4 bases and the J gene end by 4 bases; junction bases not matched to a gene: 4. The CDR3 has 15 residues. Germline CDR1 and CDR2: LNHDA and SQIVND (reference sequence). DNA of the CDR3: TGTGCCAGTAGTAGCCAGGGGGTAGGGGCCAACGTCCTGACTTTC. Translated: CASSSQGVGANVLTF. Filled out from reference TRBV19 and TRBJ2-6, the complete variable domain reads DGGITQSPKYLFRKEGQNVTLSCEQNLNHDAMYWYRQDPGQGLRLIYYSQIVNDFQKGDIAEGYSVSREKKESFPLTVTSAQKNPTAFYLCASSSQGVGANVLTFGAGSRLTVL.

The chain combines TRBV19 with TRBJ2-2; D is unresolved. Germline V gives CDR1 LNHDA, CDR2 SQIVND (reference sequence). CDR3 size: 13 residues. Trimming took 3 bases from V and 6 from J, leaving 8 bases between them. The CDR3 DNA is TGTGCCAGTAGTATCCGACTTCCCGGGGAGCTGTTTTTT. This encodes CASSIRLPGELFF.

CDR3 in amino acids: CASSAGQGNEQFF. The DNA of the CDR3 is TGTGCCAGTAGTGCGGGACAGGGTAATGAGCAGTTCTTC. The rearrangement joins TRBV19 to TRBJ2-1; 9 bases map to TRBD1. V shed 5 bases, J shed 7 bases, and the junction held 3 bases outside the gene matches. Germline CDR1 reads LNHDA; CDR2 reads SQIVND (reference sequence). This CDR3 has 13 amino acids.

The chain uses TRBV15 and TRBJ2-7, with D possibly being TRBD2 (5 bases). V was pared by 1 base and J by 3 bases, with 10 bases between. CDR1 and CDR2 from the germline V gene are LNHNV and YYDKDF (reference sequence). CDR3 size: 14 residues. CDR3: CATSRVGSSYEQYF. The CDR3 DNA sequence: TGTGCCACCAGCAGAGTAGGGAGTAGCTACGAGCAGTACTTC.

The rearrangement uses TRBV4-3 and TRBJ2-2; 12 nucleotides line up with TRBD1. The CDR3 sequence is 20 residues long. V shed 0 bases, J shed 5 bases, and the junction held 13 bases outside the gene matches. Germline V gene sequence: CDR1 LGHNA, CDR2 YSLEER. DNA for the CDR3: TGCGCCAGCAGCCAAGATGGGGGGACAGGGGGCGCGAAAGGAACCGGGGAGCTGTTTTTT. Protein sequence: CASSQDGGTGGAKGTGELFF.

Written as DNA, the CDR3 is TGTGCCAGCAGCTTGGATTCGGGACATAACTACGAGCAGTACTTC. Amino acid sequence: CASSLDSGHNYEQYF. The chain uses TRBV5-6 and TRBJ2-7, with D possibly matching TRBD1 (6 bases). This CDR3 has 15 amino acids. Germline CDR1 reads SGHDT; CDR2 reads YYEEEE. Trimming stripped 0 bases from V and 3 bases from J, with 13 bases between. The whole variable domain, filled in from reference TRBV5-6 and TRBJ2-7, reads DAGVTQSPTHLIKTRGQQVTLRCSPKSGHDTVSWYQQALGQGPQFIFQYYEEEERQRGNFPDRFSGHQFPNYSSELNVNALLLGDSALYLCASSLDSGHNYEQYFGPGTRLTVT.

The chain is built from TRBV6-1 and TRBJ2-5, with a tentative D call TRBD2 (5 bases). In germline, CDR1 is MNHNS, CDR2 SASEGT. V was trimmed by 11 bases and J by 1 base, leaving 17 bases between them. The CDR3 length is 14 residues. CDR3 sequence (DNA): TGTGCCTCCTTCTCGGGAAAAACCCAAGAGACCCAGTACTTC. It encodes CASFSGKTQETQYF.

The chain joins TRBV29-1 to TRBJ1-4, with D hard to call. The germline V gene encodes CDR1 SQVTM and CDR2 ANQGSEA. The V end lost 7 bases, the J end lost 2 bases, and 8 bases lay between the germline ends. This CDR3 has 12 residues. CDR3 sequence reads: CSAGITNEKLFF. The CDR3, as DNA: TGCAGCGCAGGTATCACTAATGAAAAACTGTTTTTT.

The chain uses TRBV5-1 and TRBJ1-2; the D is unclear. The CDR3 sequence is 15 residues long. The ends were cut back, 0 bases at V and 2 bases at J, with 11 bases in the middle. The V gene's germline CDR1 is SGHRS and CDR2 YFSETQ. In DNA form, the CDR3 reads TGCGCCAGCAGCTTGGGGCAGGCGTACAACTATGGCTACACCTTC. Amino acid sequence: CASSLGQAYNYGYTF.

The chain joins TRBV7-2 to TRBJ2-7, with D perhaps matching TRBD1 or TRBD2 (5 bases each). This CDR3 contains 15 residues. Per the germline V gene, CDR1 is SGHTA and CDR2 is FQGNSA. V dropped 5 bases and J dropped 2 bases, with 16 bases sitting between them. CDR3 amino acids: CASSLDGGAAYEQYF. CDR3 sequence (DNA): TGTGCCAGCAGCCTCGATGGGGGAGCGGCCTACGAGCAGTACTTC. Looking up the rest from reference TRBV7-2 and TRBJ2-7 gives the full variable domain: GAGVSQSPSNKVTEKGKDVELRCDPISGHTALYWYRQSLGQGLEFLIYFQGNSAPDKSGLPSDRFSAERTGGSVSTLTIQRTQQEDSAVYLCASSLDGGAAYEQYFGPGTRLTVT.

This chain connects TRBV28 to TRBJ2-7, with unresolved D. CDR3 size: 14 residues. Trimming stripped 2 bases from V and 3 bases from J, with 11 bases between. Germline assignment: CDR1 MDHEN and CDR2 SYDVKM. DNA of the CDR3: TGTGCCAGCAGTTTAAACCCGCTGGGCTACGAGCAGTACTTC. Translating gives CASSLNPLGYEQYF.

The CDR3 region has the DNA TGCGCCAGCAGCTTGGCGGGGGGCGCCGACTATGGCTACACCTTC. Protein: CASSLAGGADYGYTF. The genes are TRBV5-1 and TRBJ1-2; tentatively, D is TRBD1 (6 bases). Trimming took off 0 bases at V and 3 bases at J, with 12 bases between the two ends. The CDR3 has 15 residues. Per germline, CDR1 SGHRS and CDR2 YFSETQ.

This clone occurred once. The gene calls are TRBV29-1 and TRBJ1-5; no reliable D call. Germline V CDR1 and CDR2: SQVTM, ANQGSEA. This CDR3 region has 13 residues. V was clipped by 4 bases and J by 0 bases, with 7 bases between them. CDR3 nucleotides: TGCAGCGTTGGGGGAGATAGCAATCAGCCCCAGCATTTT. It is translated as CSVGGDSNQPQHF.

V gene TRBV6-6 combines with J gene TRBJ2-5; D call uncertain. The CDR3 covers 11 residues. Germline V gene data show CDR1 as MNHNY and CDR2 as SVGAGI (reference sequence). V was pared by 0 bases and J by 13 bases, with 9 bases between. Here the CDR3 reads CASSYSLAPYF. CDR3 nucleotide sequence: TGTGCCAGCAGTTACTCGTTAGCCCCGTACTTC.

V and J are TRBV30 and TRBJ1-4; D may be TRBD1 (5 bases). Germline lookup yields CDR1 GTSNPN and CDR2 SVGIG (reference sequence). The CDR3 loop spans 14 amino acids. Trimming removed 1 base at V and 8 bases at J, with 14 bases between. DNA for the CDR3: TGTGCCTGGAGTGCCCAGGGAATGAGGGAAAAACTGTTTTTT. The encoded protein is CAWSAQGMREKLFF.

The J gene is TRBJ2-3, the V gene TRBV7-8; possible D gene TRBD2, 5 bases. CDR3 size: 15 residues. CDR1 SGHVS and CDR2 FQNEAQ come from the germline V gene. The germline V and J ends were trimmed by 5 bases and 0 bases, with 12 bases remaining between them. The DNA of the CDR3 is TGTGCCAGCAGCCCCGGGGTGGGGAGCACAGATACGCAGTATTTT. This translates into CASSPGVGSTDTQYF. The full variable domain, in which reference TRBV7-8 and TRBJ2-3 provide the parts outside the CDR3, is GAGVSQSPRYKVAKRGQDVALRCDPISGHVSLFWYQQALGQGPEFLTYFQNEAQLDKSGLPSDRFFAERPEGSVSTLKIQRTQQEDSAVYLCASSPGVGSTDTQYFGPGTRLTVL.

The CDR3 loop reads CASSLQADPSTDTQYF. The CDR3, as DNA: TGTGCCAGTAGCCTCCAGGCAGACCCTTCCACAGATACGCAGTATTTT. The gene calls are TRBV19 and TRBJ2-3; D is unresolved. From germline, CDR1 is LNHDA and CDR2 SQIVND (reference sequence). The V gene lost 6 bases and the J gene lost 2 bases, with 18 bases spanning the gap. The CDR3 contains 16 residues.

This clone came up once. The rearrangement uses TRBV19 and TRBJ2-7, with D possibly TRBD2 on 6 matching bases. Between the trimmed V and J ends, which lost 3 bases and 2 bases, there was a span of 11 bases. CDR3 length equals 14 residues. CDR1 LNHDA and CDR2 SQIVND come from the germline V gene (reference sequence). CDR3 residues: CASSMREKTYEQYF. Written as DNA, the CDR3 is TGTGCCAGTAGTATGCGGGAAAAAACCTACGAGCAGTACTTC.

V is TRBV5-1 and J is TRBJ2-3, with no clear D. Germline CDR1 SGHRS, CDR2 YFSETQ. V lost 3 bases to trimming and J lost 0 bases, with 11 bases between them. The length of the CDR3 is 15 residues. Here the CDR3 reads CASSSPTDSTDTQYF. In DNA form, the CDR3 reads TGCGCCAGCAGCTCCCCCACCGACAGCACAGATACGCAGTATTTT.

The chain joins TRBV7-2 to TRBJ1-1; 8 bases align to TRBD1. Germline CDR1 reads SGHTA; CDR2 reads FQGNSA. Trimming cost V 1 base and J 5 bases; bases outside gene matches: 18. This CDR3 region has 19 residues. The CDR3 DNA follows: TGTGCCAGCAGCTTAGTGTCAGGAGGCCTGGGACAGGCCGGGACTGAAGCTTTCTTT. Translated, it gives CASSLVSGGLGQAGTEAFF.

This clone was detected only a few times. This chain uses TRBV4-1 with TRBJ2-7; D possibly matches TRBD1 or TRBD2 (6 bases each). The CDR3 contains 14 residues. Trimming shortened V by 1 base and J by 4 bases, and 11 bases separated the two germline ends. The germline gives CDR1 MGHRA, CDR2 YSYEKL. The CDR3, as DNA: TGCGCCAGCAGCCAAGCTTGGAGGGGGTACGAGCAGTACTTC. Its protein is CASSQAWRGYEQYF.

The rearrangement links TRBV2 to TRBJ2-4; TRBD1 agrees at 7 bases. The CDR3 loop spans 15 amino acids. With 7 bases clipped from V and 1 base from J, the junction kept 7 bases outside the gene matches. Germline V CDR1 and CDR2: SNHLY, FYNNEI. The CDR3 region has the DNA TGTGCCAGCATGGGGACAGTTGATGCCAAAAACATTCAGTACTTC. Translating it yields CASMGTVDAKNIQYF.

In regard to this clone: The sample has other DNA sequences that encode this CDR3 too. The chain's CDR3 is CASSHLNTGELFF. DNA of the CDR3: TGTGCCAGCAGCCACCTAAACACCGGGGAGCTGTTTTTT. This chain joins TRBV7-3 and TRBJ2-2; D ambiguous. The CDR3 totals 13 residues. The V end lost 5 bases, the J end lost 2 bases, and 6 bases lay between the germline ends. Germline-derived CDR1 and CDR2 are SGHTA and FQGTGA.

The chain has TRBV27 and TRBJ2-1, with 10 nucleotides matching TRBD2. The ends lost 5 bases at V and 6 bases at J; junction bases unmatched: 16. CDR1 and CDR2 (germline): MNHEY, SMNVEV (reference sequence). The CDR3 extends over 18 amino acids. Written as DNA, the CDR3 is TGTGCCAGCAGTCCCCGCGGGGGAAGCGGGAGGGCAATCAATGAGCAGTTCTTC. Protein sequence: CASSPRGGSGRAINEQFF.

The chain couples TRBV7-9 to TRBJ2-7, with D maybe TRBD2 (7 bases). Trimming shortened V by 0 bases and J by 5 bases, and 14 bases separated the two germline ends. The CDR3 contains 15 residues. Germline V CDR1 and CDR2: SEHNR, FQNEAQ (reference sequence). The DNA for the CDR3 is TGTGCCAGCAGCTTAGCGGGGGGGCAACGCGACGAGCAGTACTTC. This translates into CASSLAGGQRDEQYF. Complete variable domain (other parts from reference TRBV7-9 and TRBJ2-7): DTGVSQNPRHKITKRGQNVTFRCDPISEHNRLYWYRQTLGQGPEFLTYFQNEAQLEKSRLLSDRFSAERPKGSFSTLEIQRTEQGDSAMYLCASSLAGGQRDEQYFGPGTRLTVT.

As DNA, the CDR3 is TGTGCCAGTAGTCCCACGCAAGGGGAGCTGTTTTTT. Its protein product is CASSPTQGELFF. V is TRBV19 and J is TRBJ2-2; D call uncertain. The CDR3 contains 12 residues. CDR1 LNHDA and CDR2 SQIVND come from the germline V gene (reference sequence). V lost 5 bases and J lost 8, with 9 bases in between. The full variable domain, in which reference TRBV19 and TRBJ2-2 provide the parts outside the CDR3, is DGGITQSPKYLFRKEGQNVTLSCEQNLNHDAMYWYRQDPGQGLRLIYYSQIVNDFQKGDIAEGYSVSREKKESFPLTVTSAQKNPTAFYLCASSPTQGELFFGEGSRLTVL.

The J gene is TRBJ2-7, the V gene TRBV6-5; 10 nucleotides align to TRBD2. Trimming cost V 8 bases and J 0 bases; bases outside gene matches: 4. Germline CDR1 is MNHEY and CDR2 is SVGAGI. This CDR3 is built from 14 residues. The CDR3 sequence is CASVAGGLSYEQYF. The CDR3 bases are TGTGCCAGCGTAGCGGGAGGCCTCTCCTACGAGCAGTACTTC.

This clone showed up just once. The V and J genes are TRBV11-3 and TRBJ2-2; 7 bases map to TRBD1. The CDR3 contains 15 residues. The J segment lost 4 bases and the V segment lost 4 bases, leaving 6 bases of the junction unmatched. The germline V gene has CDR1 SGHNT and CDR2 YENEEA. The CDR3, as DNA: TGTGCCAGCAGCTATCGACAGGGAAGCACCGGGGAGCTGTTTTTT. This translates into CASSYRQGSTGELFF. Together with reference TRBV11-3 and TRBJ2-2, the CDR3 gives the full variable domain: EAGVVQSPRYKIIEKKQPVAFWCNPISGHNTLYWYLQNLGQGPELLIRYENEEAVDDSQLPKDRFSAERLKGVDSTLKIQPAELGDSAVYLCASSYRQGSTGELFFGEGSRLTVL.